The clone carrying this TCR beta chain has a handful of counts. What it recognizes is unknown. These data originate in a study of post-analysis software for immune sequencing data. On the study more broadly: There were relapsing-remitting, secondary progressive and progressive-relapsing multiple sclerosis among the disease courses included. Study results and caveats: Normalized Chao1 diversity was significantly lower in multiple sclerosis patients than in controls. Patients carried roughly five TRBV segments more frequently than controls did, and TRBV5-6, TRBV5-1 and TRBV20-1 were among them.

Trimming took off 6 bases at V and 0 bases at J, with 12 bases between the two ends. The V gene's germline CDR1 is MNHNS and CDR2 SASEGT. The CDR3 contains 14 residues. Unique molecular identifiers had been added to the TCR beta cDNA libraries. Input amounts of 1 to 10 million T cells were used. These gave 500,000 or so cDNA molecules, so each molecule approximated one T cell. Each CDR3 protein is one row after TCRdb ran MiXCR on the PCR reads. The sample includes 350,000 to 500,000 distinct CDR3 sequences, 39% of them seen just once. The sequence derives from a girl aged 2 to 9 with multiple sclerosis. The sequencing sample was made of blood. The V call is TRBV6-1, the J call TRBJ2-7, with D uncertain. CDR3 loop: CASSPSGFSYEQYF. The CDR3 coding sequence is TGTGCCAGCAGCCCCTCCGGGTTCTCCTACGAGCAGTACTTC.